This record concerns one TCR beta chain sequence. Antigen unknown. The V and J ends lost 4 bases and 2 bases respectively, with 8 bases between them. Germline-derived CDR1 and CDR2 are SQVTM and ANQGSEA. The length of the CDR3 is 12 residues. Method: immunoSEQ multiplex PCR; TCRdb's copy keeps in-frame clones and lacks some. In the table there are approximately 150,000 clones, 85% to 95% of which are singletons. These data come from a study of T cell responses to AZD1222 COVID-19 vaccine. Study-wide findings and caveats: Sampling that yielded the repertoires occurred only after the peak T cell response. Clonal diversity was possibly underestimated, and the donors were mostly white British, with more females. Following two doses of AZD1222, Spike-specific TCR breadth and depth rose.

The sequencing here drew on peripheral blood, taken on day 0 of AZD1222 vaccination. The chain combines TRBV29-1 with TRBJ1-2, with D tentatively TRBD1 (5 bases). This receptor was taken from an adult in good health. CDR3 loop: CSVGSGNYGYTF. In nucleotides, the CDR3 is TGCAGCGTTGGGTCAGGGAACTATGGCTACACCTTC.